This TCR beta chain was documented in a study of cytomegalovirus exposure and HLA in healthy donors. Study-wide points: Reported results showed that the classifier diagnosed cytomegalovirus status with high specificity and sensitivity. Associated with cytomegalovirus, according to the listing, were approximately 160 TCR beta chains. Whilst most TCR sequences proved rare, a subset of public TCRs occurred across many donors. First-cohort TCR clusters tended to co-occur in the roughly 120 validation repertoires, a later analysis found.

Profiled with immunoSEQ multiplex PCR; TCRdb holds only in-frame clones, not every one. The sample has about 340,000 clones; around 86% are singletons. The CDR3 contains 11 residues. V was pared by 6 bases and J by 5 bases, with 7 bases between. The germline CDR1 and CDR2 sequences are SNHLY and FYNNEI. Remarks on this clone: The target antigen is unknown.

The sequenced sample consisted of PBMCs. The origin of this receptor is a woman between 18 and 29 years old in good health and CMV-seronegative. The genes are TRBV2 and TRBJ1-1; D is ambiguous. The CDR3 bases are TGTGCCAGCAGCGCGGGGACTGAAGCTTTCTTT. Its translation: CASSAGTEAFF.